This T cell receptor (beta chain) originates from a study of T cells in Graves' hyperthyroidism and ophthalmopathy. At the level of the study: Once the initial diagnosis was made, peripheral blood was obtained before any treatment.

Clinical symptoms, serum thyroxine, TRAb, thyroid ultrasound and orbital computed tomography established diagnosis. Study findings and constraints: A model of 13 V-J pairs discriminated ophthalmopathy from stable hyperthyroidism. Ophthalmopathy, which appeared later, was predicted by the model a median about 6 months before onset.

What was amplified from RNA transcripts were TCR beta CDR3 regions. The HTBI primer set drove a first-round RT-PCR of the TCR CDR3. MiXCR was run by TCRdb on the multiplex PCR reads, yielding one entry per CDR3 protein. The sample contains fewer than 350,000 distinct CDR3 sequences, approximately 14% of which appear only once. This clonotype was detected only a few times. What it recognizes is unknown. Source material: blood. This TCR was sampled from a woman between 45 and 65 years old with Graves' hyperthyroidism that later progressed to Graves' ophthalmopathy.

CDR3 DNA: TGTGCCAGCAGCCAAGTTTGGAATAGCGGGAGTCCGCGAGAAAAGACCCAGTACTTC. It yields the protein CASSQVWNSGSPREKTQYF. The chain recombines TRBV14 with TRBJ2-5; 9 bases align to TRBD2. Germline CDR1 SGHDN, CDR2 FVKESK. Trimming at V came to 1 base and at J to 6 bases, leaving 18 bases not matched to a gene. There are 19 residues in the CDR3.